What follows is one T cell receptor beta chain and its context. After removal of 0 bases from V and 2 bases from J, the junction contained 10 bases not matched to a gene. This CDR3 is 17 amino acids long. CDR1 and CDR2 from the germline V gene are SGHVS and FQNEAQ. The source of the sample is a study of blood T cell repertoires in COVID-19. Study context: Samples of COVID-19 (acute and convalescent) were obtained from the United States, Italy and Spain.

Clones were sequenced by immunoSEQ multiplex PCR, and TCRdb holds only the in-frame ones, with some missing. The sample includes around 450,000 clones, around 88% of them seen just once. Sequenced material: peripheral blood. This chain connects TRBV7-8 to TRBJ2-7, with 7 nucleotides matching TRBD2. This clonotype originated in a woman aged 30 to 39 with acute or convalescent COVID-19. Here the CDR3 reads CASSLALGGDYAYEQYF. Here the CDR3 DNA reads TGTGCCAGCAGCTTAGCGTTGGGAGGGGATTACGCCTACGAGCAGTACTTC.